This TCR beta chain derives from a study of patients and donors after allogeneic stem cell transplantation. TCRdb processed the RT-PCR reads anew with MiXCR; each CDR3 protein has one entry. The data show approximately 200,000 distinct CDR3 sequences, approximately 41% seen once. This clonotype was seen a few times. The TCR sequence derives from a human donor who was either an allogeneic HSCT recipient or a stem cell or donor lymphocyte infusion donor (not recorded which). It is not recorded whose cells these are; they may come from a transplant donor. The sequencing sample was made of blood, either unsorted or a sorted T cell fraction (not recorded which).

The CDR3 bases are TGTGCCAGCAGCCTGGCGGCTGAAGCTTTCTTT. Translating it yields CASSLAAEAFF. The chain links TRBV14 to TRBJ1-1, with D unresolved. The CDR3 covers 11 residues. CDR1 SGHDN and CDR2 FVKESK come from the germline V gene. Trimming took off 4 bases at V and 6 bases at J, with 6 bases between the two ends.